Below are 26 T cell receptor beta chains sequenced from a single sample in a study of OX40 agonist ivuxolimab in advanced cancers. Data came from immunoSEQ multiplex PCR; TCRdb stores just in-frame clones and leaves some out. The sample lists almost 35,000 clones, 81% occurring once. This specimen was CD4+ or CD8+ T cells sorted from blood, taken in a trial of the OX40 agonist ivuxolimab. The receptor set was obtained from an adult with an advanced solid tumor such as melanoma, head and neck, liver or kidney cancer.

This clone turned up a few times. The DNA of the CDR3 is TGTGCCAGCAGTTACTCGACAGGGGAAGGCTACACCTTC. Translated, it gives CASSYSTGEGYTF. The chain recombines TRBV6-5 with TRBJ1-2, with 8 bases lining up with TRBD1. Trimming removed 0 bases from V and 8 bases from J; junction bases left unmatched: 2. This CDR3 is built from 13 residues. Germline V gene lookup returns CDR1 MNHEY and CDR2 SVGAGI.

The V call is TRBV19, the J call TRBJ1-5; no clear D. This CDR3 region has 13 residues. V was pared by 9 bases and J by 7 bases, with 16 bases between. CDR1 is LNHDA and CDR2 is SQIVND in the germline V gene (reference sequence). This CDR3 reads CASSRGVGQPQHF. The CDR3, as DNA: TGTGCCAGCTCGCGCGGGGTTGGGCAGCCCCAGCATTTT.

The CDR3 DNA is TGTGCCGGGAGTAGGGTTGGAGGAAACACCATATATTTT. It specifies CAGSRVGGNTIYF. This chain uses TRBV10-3 with TRBJ1-3, with D uncertain. Trimming stripped 11 bases from V and 4 bases from J, with 15 bases between. Germline CDR1 ENHRY, CDR2 SYGVKD. The CDR3 runs to 13 residues.

The rearrangement joins TRBV14 to TRBJ2-7; the match to TRBD2 covers 7 bases. This CDR3 has 14 amino acids. V dropped 0 bases and J dropped 6; count of bases not matched to a gene: 5. Germline assignment: CDR1 SGHDN and CDR2 FVKESK. CDR3 loop: CASSQEVSGAEQYF. DNA of the CDR3: TGTGCCAGCAGCCAAGAAGTAAGCGGGGCCGAGCAGTACTTC.

The chain uses TRBV7-2 and TRBJ2-1, with D perhaps assigned TRBD1 or TRBD2 (5 bases each). This CDR3 has 15 residues. Germline CDR1 reads SGHTA; CDR2 reads FQGNSA. V was shortened by 0 bases and J by 12 bases, with 18 bases between the two germline ends. CDR3 sequence: CASSLALRQPRGQFF. In DNA form, the CDR3 reads TGTGCCAGCAGCTTAGCGCTGAGACAGCCCCGGGGGCAGTTCTTC.

This clone has a single count. DNA for the CDR3: TGTGCCAGCAGTGACAAGGGTCATTGCGAAAAACTGTTTTTT. Translating it yields CASSDKGHCEKLFF. V usage is TRBV6-4 and J usage is TRBJ1-4; D not certain. The CDR3 consists of 14 residues. CDR1 and CDR2 from the germline V gene are MRHNA and SNTAGT. Trimming took 2 bases from V and 8 from J, leaving 12 bases between them.

This clone was seen more than once but under ten times. The CDR3: CASSIPGGSSDTQYF. CDR3 nucleotides: TGTGCCAGCAGCATCCCCGGGGGGTCCTCGGATACGCAGTATTTT. The rearrangement joins TRBV7-9 to TRBJ2-3; 7 bases fit TRBD2. Trimming cost V 5 bases and J 6 bases; bases outside gene matches: 11. CDR1 and CDR2 (germline): SEHNR, FQNEAQ (reference sequence). The CDR3 loop spans 15 amino acids.

The chain has TRBV18 and TRBJ2-7; D gene ambiguous. The CDR3 has 13 amino acids. From germline, CDR1 is KGHSH and CDR2 LQKENI. V was shortened by 4 bases and J by 0 bases, with 7 bases between the two germline ends. The CDR3 DNA sequence: TGTGCCAGCTCACTTACCGTCTCCTACGAGCAGTACTTC. Its translation: CASSLTVSYEQYF.

V and J are TRBV18 and TRBJ1-2, with 7 bases fitting TRBD1. The CDR3 is 13 amino acids. V lost 4 bases to trimming and J lost 5 bases; unmatched junction nucleotides: 4. Germline-derived CDR1 and CDR2 are KGHSH and LQKENI. The DNA for the CDR3 is TGTGCCAGCTCACGACAGGGTCGGTATGGCTACACCTTC. This encodes CASSRQGRYGYTF.

This chain links TRBV28 with TRBJ1-5, with 7 nucleotides matching TRBD1. Trimming cost V 7 bases and J 6 bases; bases outside gene matches: 12. This CDR3 contains 15 residues. Germline V lookup: CDR1 MDHEN, CDR2 SYDVKM. This CDR3 reads CASIFDRARSQPQHF. The CDR3 bases are TGTGCCAGCATCTTCGACAGGGCTCGTAGTCAGCCCCAGCATTTT.

V usage is TRBV14 and J usage is TRBJ2-1; 8 positions agree with TRBD2. V shed 1 base, J shed 7 bases, and the junction held 12 bases outside the gene matches. The CDR3 length is 17 residues. The germline V gene encodes CDR1 SGHDN and CDR2 FVKESK. The CDR3 reads CASSQGVWGGRSNEQFF. The CDR3 DNA reads TGTGCCAGCAGCCAAGGAGTATGGGGCGGGAGGAGTAATGAGCAGTTCTTC.

This chain connects TRBV28 to TRBJ2-7; D tentatively reads TRBD1 or TRBD2 (5 bases each). V gave up 0 bases and J gave up 0 bases, with 9 bases separating them. This CDR3 spans 15 amino acids. Germline CDR1 and CDR2: MDHEN and SYDVKM. CDR3 nucleotides: TGTGCCAGCAGTTTATGGGACGGGGCCTCCTACGAGCAGTACTTC. Translation: CASSLWDGASYEQYF.

This clone has a single count. The rearrangement joins TRBV7-9 to TRBJ2-5, with a weak D call TRBD1 (6 bases). The germline CDR1 and CDR2 sequences are SEHNR and FQNEAQ (reference sequence). There are 14 residues in the CDR3. V lost 10 bases to trimming and J lost 2 bases, with 17 bases between them. Written as DNA, the CDR3 is TGTGCCACCTCCGGGACACCTACACAAGAGACCCAGTACTTC. This translates into CATSGTPTQETQYF.

The gene calls are TRBV27 and TRBJ2-5, with D perhaps matching TRBD2 (6 bases). V dropped 8 bases and J dropped 4 bases, with 11 bases sitting between them. Germline assignment: CDR1 MNHEY and CDR2 SMNVEV (reference sequence). The CDR3 totals 12 residues. CDR3 region: CASGGTGETQYF. In DNA form, the CDR3 reads TGTGCCAGCGGGGGGACCGGAGAGACCCAGTACTTC.

The chain recombines TRBV9 with TRBJ2-2; D is tentatively TRBD1 or TRBD2 (5 bases each). This CDR3 comprises 14 residues. V lost 4 bases and J 5 bases, leaving 12 bases between the germline ends. CDR1 is SGDLS, CDR2 YYNGEE, per germline. CDR3 nucleotide sequence: TGTGCCAGCAGCTGGGACCTCCTAACCGGGGAGCTGTTTTTT. This translates into CASSWDLLTGELFF.

The CDR3 protein is CASSLDSGIAKNIQYF. The CDR3 DNA sequence: TGCGCCAGCAGCTTGGATTCGGGCATAGCCAAAAACATTCAGTACTTC. The rearrangement uses TRBV5-1 and TRBJ2-4, with D uncertain. The V gene lost 0 bases and the J gene lost 0 bases, with 10 bases spanning the gap. CDR1 SGHRS and CDR2 YFSETQ come from the germline V gene. This CDR3 region has 16 residues.

The chain uses TRBV10-3 and TRBJ1-4; D gene ambiguous. Germline CDR1 reads ENHRY; CDR2 reads SYGVKD. V lost 0 bases and J 6 bases, leaving 5 bases between the germline ends. The CDR3 sequence is 13 residues long. The CDR3 here is CAISESRYEKLFF. The CDR3 DNA reads as TGTGCCATCAGTGAGTCGCGGTATGAAAAACTGTTTTTT.

This chain uses TRBV7-2 with TRBJ2-1, with TRBD1 as a possible D gene (5 bases). The CDR3 totals 14 residues. Trimming removed 5 bases from V and 4 bases from J, with 12 bases in between. Germline assignment: CDR1 SGHTA and CDR2 FQGNSA. The CDR3 nucleotides read TGTGCCAGCAGCCTGATGGGGCCTTACAATGAGCAGTTCTTC. It encodes CASSLMGPYNEQFF.

This chain connects TRBV5-5 to TRBJ1-2; D is possibly TRBD1 (5 bases). V was pared by 0 bases and J by 7 bases, with 16 bases between. Germline CDR1 reads SGHKS; CDR2 reads YYEKEE (reference sequence). CDR3 size: 15 residues. The CDR3 loop reads CASSLGLGGSGGYTF. In DNA form, the CDR3 reads TGTGCCAGCAGCTTGGGCCTCGGGGGGTCTGGTGGCTACACCTTC. The full variable domain, its missing parts supplied by reference TRBV5-5 and TRBJ1-2, is DAGVTQSPTHLIKTRGQQVTLRCSPISGHKSVSWYQQVLGQGPQFIFQYYEKEERGRGNFPDRFSARQFPNYSSELNVNALLLGDSALYLCASSLGLGGSGGYTFGSGTRLTVV.

In this sample, this clone turned up once. The chain uses TRBV28 and TRBJ2-1, with TRBD2 as a possible D gene (6 bases). This CDR3 is built from 17 residues. Germline lookup yields CDR1 MDHEN and CDR2 SYDVKM. Trimming removed 6 bases from V and 4 bases from J, with 22 bases in between. The CDR3 region has the DNA TGTGCCAGCAGCCTAGACAATACTAGCTGGAGATACAATGAGCAGTTCTTC. Its protein is CASSLDNTSWRYNEQFF.

The chain recombines TRBV6-6 with TRBJ2-7, with 12 bases matching TRBD2. After removal of 10 bases from V and 7 bases from J, the junction contained 11 bases not matched to a gene. CDR3 length equals 14 residues. In germline, CDR1 is MNHNY, CDR2 SVGAGI (reference sequence). The CDR3 DNA follows: TGTGCCACCCAGCGGACTAGCGGGGTGGGGGAGCAGTACTTC. Translated, it gives CATQRTSGVGEQYF.

V is TRBV6-5 and J is TRBJ1-5; 9 bases map to TRBD1. The CDR3 extends over 15 amino acids. Germline CDR1 and CDR2: MNHEY and SVGAGI. Trimming removed 5 bases from V and 6 bases from J; junction bases left unmatched: 8. The CDR3 DNA reads as TGTGCCAGCAGTGCGTCACAGGGGGCCGGTCAGCCCCAGCATTTT. The encoded protein is CASSASQGAGQPQHF.

The chain recombines TRBV6-1 with TRBJ1-1; D perhaps matches TRBD1 (6 bases). The CDR3 runs 13 residues. V lost 8 bases, J lost 1 base, and 11 bases lay in between. Germline CDR1 and CDR2: MNHNS and SASEGT. CDR3: CASGGTTNTEAFF. As DNA, the CDR3 is TGTGCCAGCGGGGGCACAACGAACACTGAAGCTTTCTTT.

A word on this clone: At the DNA level, this CDR3 is encoded by other sequences in the same sample as well. CDR3 sequence reads: CASSDRGGEQYF. In nucleotides, the CDR3 is TGTGCCAGCTCAGACAGGGGAGGTGAGCAGTACTTC. The chain combines TRBV18 with TRBJ2-7; 8 bases match TRBD1. CDR1 and CDR2 from the germline V gene are KGHSH and LQKENI. Trimming cost V 5 bases and J 7 bases; bases outside gene matches: 4. The CDR3 spans 12 residues.

A few counts support this clone. The CDR3: CASSLQGQPQHF. CDR3 coding DNA: TGTGCCAGCAGCTTACAGGGTCAGCCCCAGCATTTT. The rearrangement links TRBV28 to TRBJ1-5; possible D gene TRBD1, 6 bases. The CDR3 totals 12 residues. V lost 6 bases and J lost 6, with 9 bases in between. Germline V gene lookup returns CDR1 MDHEN and CDR2 SYDVKM.

V and J are TRBV5-4 and TRBJ2-7; 8 nucleotides align to TRBD2. The J segment lost 5 bases and the V segment lost 0 bases, leaving 10 bases of the junction unmatched. The CDR3 runs 16 residues. Germline V gene data show CDR1 as SGHNT and CDR2 as YYREEE (reference sequence). The CDR3 here is CASSLAVGTRIDEQYF. The CDR3 DNA sequence: TGTGCCAGCAGCTTGGCCGTCGGGACTAGAATTGACGAGCAGTACTTC.